This TCR beta chain was retrieved from a study of cytomegalovirus exposure and HLA in healthy donors. The CDR3 sequence is 15 residues long. Looked up from germline, CDR1 is SGHRS and CDR2 is YFSETQ. V lost 2 bases, J lost 4 bases, and 12 bases lay in between. The study ran its PCR with 60 Vbeta and 13 Jbeta primers. TCRdb's copy holds only in-frame clones and misses some; the assay was immunoSEQ multiplex PCR. The sample includes 150,000 to 200,000 clones, about 12% seen only once; the top ten take about 8%. This TCR came from a man aged 45 to 65 in good health and CMV-seropositive. The chain links TRBV5-1 to TRBJ2-2; maybe TRBD1 (6 bases). Sequencing used PBMCs. As DNA, the CDR3 is TGCGCCAGCAGCTTCGAGACAGGCGCCACCGGGGAGCTGTTTTTT. This gives the protein CASSFETGATGELFF.